Below are 31 T cell receptor beta chains sequenced from a single sample in a study of cytomegalovirus exposure and HLA in healthy donors. A multiplex PCR was run with 60 Vbeta primers and 13 Jbeta primers. Libraries were prepared by immunoSEQ multiplex PCR; TCRdb keeps only in-frame clonotypes and omits some of them. Of about 130,000 clones detected, about 85% appear once; the ten largest clones hold around 4%. The specimen sequenced was PBMCs. These TCRs come from a young man in good health and CMV-seropositive.

The CDR3 DNA reads as TGTGCCAGTGGTCCCTATCTATCAGAAGCTTTCTTT. Its protein product is CASGPYLSEAFF. The chain is built from TRBV19 and TRBJ1-1, with D unclear. Trimming removed 8 bases at V and 8 bases at J, with 15 bases between. The CDR3 is 12 amino acids. From germline, CDR1 is LNHDA and CDR2 SQIVND (reference sequence). Full variable domain (outside the CDR3, taken from reference TRBV19 and TRBJ1-1): DGGITQSPKYLFRKEGQNVTLSCEQNLNHDAMYWYRQDPGQGLRLIYYSQIVNDFQKGDIAEGYSVSREKKESFPLTVTSAQKNPTAFYLCASGPYLSEAFFGQGTRLTVV.

The chain joins TRBV4-3 to TRBJ2-7, with D tentatively TRBD2 (7 bases). In germline, CDR1 is LGHNA, CDR2 YSLEER. Trimming took 3 bases from V and 3 from J, leaving 15 bases between them. The CDR3 is 15 residues long. CDR3 loop: CASSQDLRGGYEQYF. The CDR3 DNA is TGCGCCAGCAGCCAGGACCTGAGGGGGGGCTACGAGCAGTACTTC.

This chain joins TRBV9 and TRBJ2-5; 8 nucleotides line up with TRBD2. The closer fit of TRBJ2-7 to the DNA end suggests the J call may be wrong. The germline V gene encodes CDR1 SGDLS and CDR2 YYNGEE. This CDR3 has 16 amino acids. CDR3 in amino acids: CASSPRGGEGSYEQYF. DNA of the CDR3: TGTGCCAGCAGCCCACGGGGGGGCGAGGGCTCCTACGAGCAGTACTTC.

The rearrangement joins TRBV19 to TRBJ1-5; weak D call: TRBD1 (5 bases). CDR3 length: 15 residues. Germline CDR1 is LNHDA and CDR2 is SQIVND (reference sequence). V shed 2 bases and J shed 6 bases, with 14 bases lying between them. The CDR3 loop reads CASSIPSGLAQPQHF. The CDR3 DNA is TGTGCCAGTAGTATACCCTCAGGGTTAGCTCAGCCCCAGCATTTT. Full variable domain (missing parts from reference TRBV19 and TRBJ1-5): DGGITQSPKYLFRKEGQNVTLSCEQNLNHDAMYWYRQDPGQGLRLIYYSQIVNDFQKGDIAEGYSVSREKKESFPLTVTSAQKNPTAFYLCASSIPSGLAQPQHFGDGTRLSIL.

The chain is built from TRBV7-9 and TRBJ2-1; D is undetermined. CDR3 length equals 14 residues. Germline lookup yields CDR1 SEHNR and CDR2 FQNEAQ (reference sequence). Deletions cut 6 bases from V and 0 bases from J, with 9 bases between. CDR3 loop: CASRPASSYNEQFF. For the CDR3, the DNA is TGTGCCAGCAGGCCCGCGAGCTCCTACAATGAGCAGTTCTTC.

The sample holds a few counts of this clone. The chain couples TRBV6-1 to TRBJ2-3, with 9 bases lining up with TRBD2. CDR1 is MNHNS, CDR2 SASEGT, per germline. CDR3 length: 13 residues. Trimming cost V 8 bases and J 3 bases; bases outside gene matches: 3. The CDR3 DNA follows: TGTGCCAGCGGGCTAGCGGGGACAGATACGCAGTATTTT. This gives the protein CASGLAGTDTQYF.

The chain combines TRBV4-3 with TRBJ1-4; D may be TRBD1 (5 bases). Germline assignment: CDR1 LGHNA and CDR2 YSLEER. Trimming pared 0 bases from V and 3 bases from J, leaving 11 bases between. The CDR3 is 16 amino acids. CDR3: CASSQDWVGANEKLFF. The CDR3 DNA sequence: TGCGCCAGCAGCCAAGATTGGGTAGGGGCTAATGAAAAACTGTTTTTT.

This chain joins TRBV21-1 and TRBJ2-7; TRBD2 is the table's D call, not checked against the DNA. TRBV21-1 corresponds to a pseudogene. This CDR3 has 18 residues. Here the CDR3 DNA reads TGTGCCAGCCCCAACCCGGGCCCGGGGAGGGGCTCAGGTGGCGAGCAGTACTTC. This gives the protein CASPNPGPGRGSGGEQYF.

This chain joins TRBV15 and TRBJ2-3, with 7 bases identical to TRBD2. The germline CDR1 and CDR2 sequences are LNHNV and YYDKDF (reference sequence). V gave up 1 base and J gave up 2 bases; unmatched junction bases: 6. There are 16 residues in the CDR3. The CDR3 loop reads CATSRGSAGSTDTQYF. As DNA, the CDR3 is TGTGCCACCAGCAGAGGATCAGCGGGGTCCACAGATACGCAGTATTTT.

The chain recombines TRBV7-6 with TRBJ2-2, with D perhaps TRBD1 (6 bases). Trimming removed 1 base from V and 5 bases from J, with 14 bases in between. The CDR3 contains 16 residues. The germline CDR1 and CDR2 sequences are SGHVS and FNYEAQ. In nucleotides, the CDR3 is TGTGCCAGCAGCTTAGTTGGTTCAGGGGTAACCGGGGAGCTGTTTTTT. Its translation: CASSLVGSGVTGELFF. Complete variable domain (other parts from reference TRBV7-6 and TRBJ2-2): GAGVSQSPRYKVTKRGQDVALRCDPISGHVSLYWYRQALGQGPEFLTYFNYEAQQDKSGLPNDRFSAERPEGSISTLTIQRTEQRDSAMYRCASSLVGSGVTGELFFGEGSRLTVL.

The V call is TRBV7-2, the J call TRBJ1-1; a possible D gene is TRBD1 (5 bases). Per the germline V gene, CDR1 is SGHTA and CDR2 is FQGNSA. The CDR3 extends over 14 amino acids. The ends were cut back, 4 bases at V and 5 bases at J, with 14 bases in the middle. The CDR3 loop reads CASSSKGVGTEAFF. CDR3 sequence (DNA): TGTGCCAGCAGCTCAAAAGGGGTAGGGACTGAAGCTTTCTTT.

The chain recombines TRBV15 with TRBJ1-3, with D possibly TRBD1 on 5 matching bases. With 3 bases removed from V and 0 bases from J, the gap between germline ends came to 12 bases. CDR1 LNHNV and CDR2 YYDKDF come from the germline V gene (reference sequence). This CDR3 has 16 amino acids. The CDR3, as DNA: TGTGCCACCAGCAGCTCGGGGGACGGCTCTGGAAACACCATATATTTT. It specifies CATSSSGDGSGNTIYF.

The sample holds a few counts of this clone. The chain carries TRBV7-6 and TRBJ2-7, with D tentatively TRBD2 (5 bases). CDR3 size: 16 residues. V shed 4 bases and J shed 5 bases, with 21 bases lying between them. Germline loops: CDR1 SGHVS, CDR2 FNYEAQ. CDR3 bases: TGTGCCAGCAGCTCATCCCCGGCCGGGATTAACGACGAGCAGTACTTC. It codes for CASSSSPAGINDEQYF.

This clone has only a few counts. The genes are TRBV30 and TRBJ2-7; 9 nucleotides line up with TRBD1. Germline-derived CDR1 and CDR2 are GTSNPN and SVGIG (reference sequence). The CDR3 runs 13 residues. Trimming removed 5 bases from V and 6 bases from J; junction bases left unmatched: 8. The CDR3 nucleotides read TGTGCCTGGGACCGGGACAGGGTCACCGAGCAGTACTTC. This encodes CAWDRDRVTEQYF.

The rearrangement joins TRBV7-9 to TRBJ2-5, with D perhaps matching TRBD1 (5 bases). With 2 bases removed from V and 5 bases from J, the gap between germline ends came to 18 bases. Germline CDR1 reads SEHNR; CDR2 reads FQNEAQ (reference sequence). The CDR3 is 16 residues long. The CDR3 sequence is CASSLIQVVGRETQYF. CDR3 DNA: TGTGCCAGCAGCTTAATACAGGTCGTGGGGCGGGAGACCCAGTACTTC.

The chain has TRBV27 and TRBJ1-1; TRBD1 is a possible D gene (5 bases). The germline V gene has CDR1 MNHEY and CDR2 SMNVEV (reference sequence). V was cut by 4 bases and J by 1 base, with 22 bases left in between. The CDR3 runs 18 residues. The CDR3 DNA follows: TGTGCCAGCAGTTCATTCCCCCCCTCCAGGGTCCCGAACACTGAAGCTTTCTTT. Protein product: CASSSFPPSRVPNTEAFF.

The V gene is TRBV5-1, the J gene TRBJ2-1; a weak D match, TRBD1 (6 bases). V was clipped by 4 bases and J by 0 bases, with 14 bases between them. CDR1 and CDR2 from the germline V gene are SGHRS and YFSETQ. CDR3 length: 16 amino acids. For the CDR3, the DNA is TGCGCCAGCAGCGACGGACAGTTTGTCTCCTACAATGAGCAGTTCTTC. It encodes CASSDGQFVSYNEQFF.

The chain employs TRBV6-6 and TRBJ2-5; TRBD2 agrees at 10 bases. Germline V lookup: CDR1 MNHNY, CDR2 SVGAGI (reference sequence). The CDR3 spans 15 residues. V trimming: 6 bases; J trimming: 2 bases; junction bases outside the gene matches: 6. CDR3 coding DNA: TGTGCCAGCAGATCCAGCGGGGGGGGACAAGAGACCCAGTACTTC. Translated: CASRSSGGGQETQYF.

This clone has just a few counts. DNA for the CDR3: TGTGCCAGCAGCTTAGAAGCGGGAGACTCCTACAATGAGCAGTTCTTC. This translates into CASSLEAGDSYNEQFF. The chain is built from TRBV11-3 and TRBJ2-1; TRBD2 aligns across 8 bases. This CDR3 contains 16 residues. After removal of 0 bases from V and 0 bases from J, the junction contained 1 base not matched to a gene. Germline-derived CDR1 and CDR2 are SGHNT and YENEEA.

J is TRBJ1-1 and V is TRBV10-3, with D possibly matching TRBD1 (6 bases). Trimming took 10 bases from V and 2 from J, leaving 14 bases between them. Germline V gene data show CDR1 as ENHRY and CDR2 as SYGVKD. This CDR3 has 13 amino acids. CDR3 sequence reads: CATQDSVNTEAFF. CDR3 DNA: TGTGCCACCCAGGACAGCGTTAACACTGAAGCTTTCTTT.

The V call is TRBV12-5, the J call TRBJ2-7; 7 positions match TRBD1. The junction had 11 bases not matched to a gene; V was cut back by 0 bases and J by 0 bases. There are 18 residues in the CDR3. CDR1 is LGHNT and CDR2 is FRNRAP in the germline V gene. The CDR3 DNA is TGTGCTAGTGGTTTGGTACTCCGACAGGGACGGAGCTCCTACGAGCAGTACTTC. Its protein product is CASGLVLRQGRSSYEQYF.

This rearrangement joins TRBV6-6 to TRBJ1-6; D is undetermined. CDR1 and CDR2 from the germline V gene are MNHNY and SVGAGI (reference sequence). V was cut by 5 bases and J by 5 bases, with 16 bases left in between. The length of the CDR3 is 16 residues. The CDR3 reads CASSTELGLNNSPLHF. Here the CDR3 DNA reads TGTGCCAGCAGTACTGAACTCGGGTTGAATAATTCACCCCTCCACTTT.

V usage is TRBV18 and J usage is TRBJ2-7; 7 nucleotides match TRBD2. The CDR3 spans 14 residues. V lost 3 bases to trimming and J lost 4 bases; unmatched junction nucleotides: 6. Per germline, CDR1 KGHSH and CDR2 LQKENI. The CDR3 is CASSPQAGEYEQYF. Here the CDR3 DNA reads TGTGCCAGCTCACCCCAGGCGGGGGAGTACGAGCAGTACTTC.

V and J are TRBV9 and TRBJ1-2; 7 nucleotides agree with TRBD1. The germline V gene encodes CDR1 SGDLS and CDR2 YYNGEE. The CDR3 runs 15 residues. V lost 2 bases, J lost 4 bases, and 8 bases stayed unmatched. The CDR3 bases are TGTGCCAGCAGCGTTGGACAGGAGTCGAGCTATGGCTACACCTTC. Protein: CASSVGQESSYGYTF.

This clone has just one count. Compared with germline, one end of the junction differs, possibly owing to a read error. V and J are TRBV7-9 and TRBJ1-6; weak D call: TRBD1 (6 bases). CDR3 length equals 16 residues. Germline V gene data show CDR1 as SEHNR and CDR2 as FQNEAQ (reference sequence). Here the CDR3 reads CSSSPNLGQSNSPLHF. The CDR3 coding sequence is TGTTCCAGCAGCCCGAACCTCGGACAGTCTAATTCACCCCTCCACTTT.

The chain employs TRBV5-1 and TRBJ2-5; D is ambiguous. The CDR3 spans 13 residues. Per germline, CDR1 SGHRS and CDR2 YFSETQ. Trimming pared 1 base from V and 1 base from J, leaving 5 bases between. The CDR3 reads CASSLQIQETQYF. The DNA for the CDR3 is TGCGCCAGCAGCTTGCAGATCCAAGAGACCCAGTACTTC.

The chain joins TRBV19 to TRBJ2-5, with TRBD2 identical over 8 bases. After removal of 6 bases from V and 4 bases from J, the junction contained 7 bases not matched to a gene. The CDR3 contains 14 residues. CDR1 LNHDA and CDR2 SQIVND come from the germline V gene (reference sequence). CDR3 sequence (DNA): TGTGCCAGTAGCCCCCCTGGACTAGCAGAGACCCAGTACTTC. It yields the protein CASSPPGLAETQYF. The whole variable domain, filled in from reference TRBV19 and TRBJ2-5, reads DGGITQSPKYLFRKEGQNVTLSCEQNLNHDAMYWYRQDPGQGLRLIYYSQIVNDFQKGDIAEGYSVSREKKESFPLTVTSAQKNPTAFYLCASSPPGLAETQYFGPGTRLLVL.

V gene TRBV2 combines with J gene TRBJ2-7, with 8 bases fitting TRBD1. This CDR3 is built from 15 residues. V dropped 5 bases and J dropped 2; count of bases not matched to a gene: 8. CDR1 and CDR2 (germline): SNHLY, FYNNEI. The CDR3 here is CASSYSGTGAYEQYF. For the CDR3, the DNA is TGTGCCAGCAGTTACTCCGGGACAGGCGCCTACGAGCAGTACTTC.

The gene calls are TRBV6-6 and TRBJ2-5; TRBD2 might be the D (6 bases). The germline V and J ends were trimmed by 2 bases and 4 bases, with 17 bases remaining between them. CDR1 is MNHNY, CDR2 SVGAGI, per germline (reference sequence). This CDR3 region has 16 residues. CDR3 residues: CASSYGSGATRETQYF. The CDR3 DNA sequence: TGTGCCAGCAGTTACGGGTCGGGAGCTACTCGAGAGACCCAGTACTTC.

The CDR3 DNA follows: TGTGCCAGCAGCGTGAGTCGGGAGACCCAGTACTTC. It codes for CASSVSRETQYF. The chain couples TRBV5-6 to TRBJ2-5; D unresolved. The ends were cut back, 4 bases at V and 5 bases at J, with 9 bases in the middle. The CDR3 spans 12 residues. Germline V lookup: CDR1 SGHDT, CDR2 YYEEEE.

V is TRBV4-1 and J is TRBJ2-7; TRBD2 matches at 7 bases. The CDR3 has 15 residues. J lost 3 bases, V lost 5 bases, and 10 bases had no gene match. Germline loops: CDR1 MGHRA, CDR2 YSYEKL. CDR3 sequence reads: CASSSTARDYYEQYF. The CDR3 nucleotides read TGCGCCAGCAGCTCAACGGCCCGGGACTACTACGAGCAGTACTTC.